This entry lists 5 T cell receptor beta chains sequenced from one sample in a study of cytomegalovirus exposure and HLA in healthy donors (dated by TCRdb to the late 2010s). Receptor libraries were prepared by the immunoSEQ multiplex PCR assay. The multiplex PCR relied on a mix of 60 forward primers for TCR Vbeta segments and 13 reverse primers for TCR Jbeta segments. TCRdb retrieved this table from immuneACCESS and kept in-frame rearrangements only. Not all clones are present; in checked studies, unresolved V genes account for under half, and no reason is known for the remainder. The sample records under 200,000 clones, roughly 79% of which are singletons. The ten largest account for around 3.2% of the sample. Sequencing used PBMCs. The receptors were gathered from a woman in her 50s in good health and CMV-seropositive.

The chain carries TRBV6-5 and TRBJ1-1; perhaps TRBD1 as D (5 bases). This CDR3 spans 14 amino acids. Germline assignment: CDR1 MNHEY and CDR2 SVGAGI. The germline V and J ends were trimmed by 4 bases and 5 bases, with 14 bases remaining between them. As DNA, the CDR3 is TGTGCCAGCAGTTTGGAGGGGCGGTATACTGAAGCTTTCTTT. Protein product: CASSLEGRYTEAFF.

The V call is TRBV10-1, the J call TRBJ1-2; 10 nucleotides agree with TRBD1. J was trimmed by 0 bases and V by 9 bases; bases with no gene match: 7. The length of the CDR3 is 15 residues. The germline gives CDR1 WNHNN, CDR2 SYGVQD (reference sequence). CDR3: CARQGQGVTNYGYTF. The CDR3 DNA follows: TGCGCCAGACAAGGACAGGGGGTAACTAACTATGGCTACACCTTC.

V usage is TRBV9 and J usage is TRBJ2-4; D perhaps matches TRBD1 (7 bases). Per the germline V gene, CDR1 is SGDLS and CDR2 is YYNGEE. The germline V and J ends were trimmed by 5 bases and 1 base, with 13 bases remaining between them. This CDR3 region has 15 residues. The CDR3 loop is CASSPGGTAKNIQYF. In nucleotides, the CDR3 is TGTGCCAGCAGTCCAGGGGGGACGGCCAAAAACATTCAGTACTTC.

This chain joins TRBV30 and TRBJ2-7; 10 nucleotides match TRBD2. With V trimmed by 5 bases and J by 2 bases, 3 bases remained unmatched. The CDR3 is made up of 13 amino acids. Germline V gene lookup returns CDR1 GTSNPN and CDR2 SVGIG (reference sequence). The CDR3 region is CAWEREGAYEQYF. CDR3 nucleotides: TGTGCCTGGGAGCGGGAGGGCGCCTACGAGCAGTACTTC.

CDR3 sequence (DNA): TGTGCCAGCAGCTGGGACAGTGGGAACTATGGCTACACCTTC. Amino acid sequence: CASSWDSGNYGYTF. The chain is built from TRBV7-6 and TRBJ1-2, with 7 bases matching TRBD1. The V gene end was trimmed by 4 bases and the J gene end by 2 bases; junction bases not matched to a gene: 4. Germline V gene lookup returns CDR1 SGHVS and CDR2 FNYEAQ. CDR3 length equals 14 residues. Drawing the rest from reference TRBV7-6 and TRBJ1-2, the complete variable domain is GAGVSQSPRYKVTKRGQDVALRCDPISGHVSLYWYRQALGQGPEFLTYFNYEAQQDKSGLPNDRFSAERPEGSISTLTIQRTEQRDSAMYRCASSWDSGNYGYTFGSGTRLTVV.